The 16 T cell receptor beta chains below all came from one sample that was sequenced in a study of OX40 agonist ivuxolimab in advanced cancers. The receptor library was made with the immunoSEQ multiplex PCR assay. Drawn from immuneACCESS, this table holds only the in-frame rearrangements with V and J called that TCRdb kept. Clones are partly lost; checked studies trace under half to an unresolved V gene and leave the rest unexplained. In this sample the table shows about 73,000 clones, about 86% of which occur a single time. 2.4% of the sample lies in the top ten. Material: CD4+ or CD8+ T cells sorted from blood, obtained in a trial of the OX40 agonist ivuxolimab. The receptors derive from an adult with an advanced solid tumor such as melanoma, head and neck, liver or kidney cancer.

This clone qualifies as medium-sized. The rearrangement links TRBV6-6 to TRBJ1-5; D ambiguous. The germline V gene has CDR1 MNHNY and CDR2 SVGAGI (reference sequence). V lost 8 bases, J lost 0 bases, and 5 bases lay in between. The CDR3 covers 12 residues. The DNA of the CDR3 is TGTGCCAGCGGCGTTAGCAATCAGCCCCAGCATTTT. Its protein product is CASGVSNQPQHF.

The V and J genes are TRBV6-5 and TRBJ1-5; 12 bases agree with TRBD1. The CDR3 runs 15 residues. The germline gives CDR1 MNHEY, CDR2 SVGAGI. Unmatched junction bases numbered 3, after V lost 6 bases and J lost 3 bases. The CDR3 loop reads CASSGTGGFNQPQHF. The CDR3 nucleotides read TGTGCCAGCAGCGGGACAGGGGGCTTCAATCAGCCCCAGCATTTT.

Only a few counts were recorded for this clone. In nucleotides, the CDR3 is TGTGCCACCAGCAGAGTAGGTAGCGGGAGCGGTGACACCGGGGAGCTGTTTTTT. Amino acid sequence: CATSRVGSGSGDTGELFF. V is TRBV15 and J is TRBJ2-2; 9 nucleotides match TRBD2. From germline, CDR1 is LNHNV and CDR2 YYDKDF (reference sequence). Trimming cost V 1 base and J 3 bases; bases outside gene matches: 9. The CDR3 is 18 residues long.

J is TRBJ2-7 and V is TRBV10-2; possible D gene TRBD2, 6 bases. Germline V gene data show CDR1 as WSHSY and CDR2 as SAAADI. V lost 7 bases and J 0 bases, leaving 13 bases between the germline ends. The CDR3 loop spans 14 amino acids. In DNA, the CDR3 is TGCGCCAGCAAGGCGGCGGGGAGCTCCTACGAGCAGTACTTC. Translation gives CASKAAGSSYEQYF.

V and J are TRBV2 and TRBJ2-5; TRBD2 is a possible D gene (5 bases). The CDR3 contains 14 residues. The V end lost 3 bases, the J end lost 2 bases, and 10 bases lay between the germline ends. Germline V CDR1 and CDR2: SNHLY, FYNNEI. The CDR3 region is CASSEAGIQETQYF. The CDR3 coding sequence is TGTGCCAGCAGTGAGGCCGGGATTCAAGAGACCCAGTACTTC.

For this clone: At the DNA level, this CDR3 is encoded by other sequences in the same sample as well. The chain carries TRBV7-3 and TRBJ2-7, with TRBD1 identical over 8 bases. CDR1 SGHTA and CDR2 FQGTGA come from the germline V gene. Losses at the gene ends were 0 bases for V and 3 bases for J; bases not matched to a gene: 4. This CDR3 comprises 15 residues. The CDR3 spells CASSLTGTGVYEQYF. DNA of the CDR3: TGTGCCAGCAGCTTAACAGGGACAGGAGTCTACGAGCAGTACTTC.

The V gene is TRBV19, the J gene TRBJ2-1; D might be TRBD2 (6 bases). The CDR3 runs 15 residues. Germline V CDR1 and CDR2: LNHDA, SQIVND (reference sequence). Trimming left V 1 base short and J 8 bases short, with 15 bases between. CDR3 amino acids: CASSIARFGGDEQFF. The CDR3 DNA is TGTGCCAGTAGTATAGCTAGATTCGGCGGGGATGAGCAGTTCTTC.

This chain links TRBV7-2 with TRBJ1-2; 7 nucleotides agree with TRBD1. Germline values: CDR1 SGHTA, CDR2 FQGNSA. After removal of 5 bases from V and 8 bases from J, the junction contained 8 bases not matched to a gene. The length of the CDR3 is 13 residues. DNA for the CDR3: TGTGCCAGCAGCCTCGACAGGGATAAGGGCTACACCTTC. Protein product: CASSLDRDKGYTF.

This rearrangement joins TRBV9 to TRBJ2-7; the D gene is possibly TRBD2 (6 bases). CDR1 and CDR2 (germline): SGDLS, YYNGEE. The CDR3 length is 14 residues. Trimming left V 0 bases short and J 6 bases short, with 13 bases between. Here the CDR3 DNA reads TGTGCCAGCAGCGTAGGGGGGACTGTACGCGAGCAGTACTTC. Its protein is CASSVGGTVREQYF.

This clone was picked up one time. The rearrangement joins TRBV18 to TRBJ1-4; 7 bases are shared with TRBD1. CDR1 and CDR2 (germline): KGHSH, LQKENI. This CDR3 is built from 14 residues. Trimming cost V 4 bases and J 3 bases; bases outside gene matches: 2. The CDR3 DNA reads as TGTGCCAGCTCACGACAGGGATCTAATGAAAAACTGTTTTTT. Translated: CASSRQGSNEKLFF.

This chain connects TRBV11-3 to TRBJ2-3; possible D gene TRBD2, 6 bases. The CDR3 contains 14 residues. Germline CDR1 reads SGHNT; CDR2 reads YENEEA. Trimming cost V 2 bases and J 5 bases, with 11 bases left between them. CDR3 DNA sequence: TGTGCCAGCAGCTTAACGGCGGGGCAAGATACGCAGTATTTT. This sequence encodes CASSLTAGQDTQYF. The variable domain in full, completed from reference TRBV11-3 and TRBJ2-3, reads EAGVVQSPRYKIIEKKQPVAFWCNPISGHNTLYWYLQNLGQGPELLIRYENEEAVDDSQLPKDRFSAERLKGVDSTLKIQPAELGDSAVYLCASSLTAGQDTQYFGPGTRLTVL.

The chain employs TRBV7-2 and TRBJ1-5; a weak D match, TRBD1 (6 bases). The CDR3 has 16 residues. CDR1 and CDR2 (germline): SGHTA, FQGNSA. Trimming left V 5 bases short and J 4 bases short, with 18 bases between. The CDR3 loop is CASSGLGGALNQPQHF. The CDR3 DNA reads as TGTGCCAGCAGCGGTTTGGGGGGCGCCTTAAATCAGCCCCAGCATTTT.

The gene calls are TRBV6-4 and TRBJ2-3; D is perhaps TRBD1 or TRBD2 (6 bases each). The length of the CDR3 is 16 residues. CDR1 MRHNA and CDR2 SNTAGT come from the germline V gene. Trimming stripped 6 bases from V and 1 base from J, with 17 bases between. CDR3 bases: TGTGCCAGCAGCCTTCAACAGGGAGGAGGCACAGATACGCAGTATTTT. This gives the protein CASSLQQGGGTDTQYF.

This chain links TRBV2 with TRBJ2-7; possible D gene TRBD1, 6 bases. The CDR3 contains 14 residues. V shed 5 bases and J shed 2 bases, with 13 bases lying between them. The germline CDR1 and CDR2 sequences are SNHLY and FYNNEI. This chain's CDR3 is CASSWTATTYEQYF. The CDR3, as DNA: TGTGCCAGCAGTTGGACAGCGACGACCTACGAGCAGTACTTC.

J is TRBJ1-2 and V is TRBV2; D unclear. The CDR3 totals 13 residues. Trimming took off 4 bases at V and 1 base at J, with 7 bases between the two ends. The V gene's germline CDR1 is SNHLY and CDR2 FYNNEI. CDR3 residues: CASSGGVNYGYTF. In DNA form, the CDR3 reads TGTGCCAGCAGTGGGGGAGTTAACTATGGCTACACCTTC.

CDR3 loop: CASNSRGGKYNEQFF. CDR3 nucleotides: TGTGCCAGCAACTCCAGAGGGGGCAAATACAATGAGCAGTTCTTC. This chain links TRBV5-4 with TRBJ2-1; 7 bases align to TRBD1. CDR3 size: 15 residues. The V segment lost 6 bases and the J segment 4 bases; nucleotides outside the gene matches: 10. The germline CDR1 and CDR2 sequences are SGHNT and YYREEE (reference sequence).